This is a list of T cell receptor beta chains from one sample in a study of T cells in Graves' hyperthyroidism and ophthalmopathy. TCRdb processed the multiplex PCR reads anew with MiXCR; each CDR3 protein has one entry. The repertoire consists of roughly 530,000 distinct CDR3 sequences, with about 15% occurring once and the leading ten covering 15% to 20%. The specimen was blood. These receptors were collected from a woman aged 18-30 years with Graves' ophthalmopathy. Both conserved end residues are part of each CDR3. D genes are given only for firm matches. Clone sizes are given selectively: once, few, many, or a class where the clone is expanded.

>TRBV19|.|TRBJ2-7|many
TGTGCCAGTAGTAGGACGAATTTCCCGAGCTCCTACGAGCAGTACTTC
CASSRTNFPSSYEQYF
>TRBV28|TRBD1|TRBJ1-3|few
TGTGCCAGCAGGCGCCAAGACCAGGGGGCTGGAAACACCATATATTTT
CASRRQDQGAGNTIYF
>TRBV7-2|TRBD2|TRBJ2-3|many
TGTGCCAGCAGCTCTACTAGCGGGAGTGGTGTCACAGATACGCAGTATTTT
CASSSTSGSGVTDTQYF
>TRBV30|TRBD1|TRBJ1-1|.
TGTGCCGAAGACAGGGGGCCGTCGGCTTTCTTT
CAEDRGPSAFF
>TRBV30|.|TRBJ2-5|.
TGTGCCTGGAGTGTAGGAAGAACAGGGAGAGGTGAGGAGACCCAGTACTTC
CAWSVGRTGRGEETQYF
>TRBV15|TRBD2|TRBJ2-3|.
TGTGCCACCAGCTCTAGCGGGGGGGCTTGGGATACGCAGTATTTT
CATSSSGGAWDTQYF
>TRBV27|TRBD1|TRBJ2-7|.
TGTGCCAGCAGTTCCTCACAGGGGGCCTACGAGCAGTACTTC
CASSSSQGAYEQYF
>TRBV12-3/TRBV12-4|.|TRBJ1-1|.
TGTGCCAGCCGAGACGGCATGAACACTGAAGCTTTCTTT
CASRDGMNTEAFF
>TRBV20-1|TRBD2|TRBJ2-3|.
TGCAGTGCGACAACTAGCGGATTTACCACAGATACGCAGTATTTT
CSATTSGFTTDTQYF
>TRBV27|.|TRBJ1-6|.
TGTGCCAGCAAAATGGGACAAGGCTTATCACCCCTCCACTTT
CASKMGQGLSPLHF
>TRBV18|.|TRBJ1-1|few
TGTGCCAGCTCACCACCGCAGGGGCCGGTGAACACTGAAGCTTTCTTT
CASSPPQGPVNTEAFF
>TRBV3-1|.|TRBJ1-2|many
TGTGCCAGCAGCCACCTGGCGAGCTATGACTATGGCTACACCTTC
CASSHLASYDYGYTF
>TRBV5-6|TRBD1|TRBJ2-6|.
TGTGCCAGCAGCTTAACTCGAAGACAGGGGGGCAACGTCCTGACTTTC
CASSLTRRQGGNVLTF
>TRBV28|.|TRBJ1-6|many
TGTGCCAGCAGTTCCCCAGGGTGGGATTCACCCCTCCACTTT
CASSSPGWDSPLHF
>TRBV6-1|TRBD2|TRBJ2-1|few
TGTGCCAGCAGTCCAGGACTAGCGGGAGTACATGAGCAGTTCTTC
CASSPGLAGVHEQFF
>TRBV19|.|TRBJ1-4|few
TGTGCCTCATCGGACAGACATAATGAAAAACTGTTTTTT
CASSDRHNEKLFF
>TRBV9|.|TRBJ2-7|.
TGTGCCAGCAGCGTAGCAGGGCCCCACGAGCAGTACTTC
CASSVAGPHEQYF
>TRBV2|.|TRBJ1-3|few
TGTGCCAGCAGTGCCAGGGCGGCTGGAAACACCATATATTTT
CASSARAAGNTIYF
>TRBV19|.|TRBJ2-7|few
TGTGCCAGTAGTAACAGTTTCTACGAGCAGTACTTC
CASSNSFYEQYF
>TRBV28|.|TRBJ1-5|many
TGTGCCAGCAGTTTTGGGAACCGGGACCTCGATCAGCCCCAGCATTTT
CASSFGNRDLDQPQHF
>TRBV4-2|.|TRBJ2-7|few
TGTGCCAGCAGCCCGGGACCGAGAGGCTACGAGCAGTACTTC
CASSPGPRGYEQYF
>TRBV5-4|TRBD2|TRBJ2-3|.
TGTGCCAGCAGCTTGCAGGCGGGAGGGCACATAGATACGCAGTATTTT
CASSLQAGGHIDTQYF
>TRBV3-1|.|TRBJ1-2|many
TGTGCCAGCAGCCAATTCGGAAGGGGTTTTGGGAACTATGGCTACACCTTC
CASSQFGRGFGNYGYTF
>TRBV20-1|TRBD1|TRBJ2-7|many
TGCAGTGCTAGAGGGGGACAGGGAAAGTACGAGCAGTACTTC
CSARGGQGKYEQYF
>TRBV20-1|TRBD2|TRBJ2-7|few
TGCAGTGCTCCCGGGCCTCGGGGGGGATACGAGCAGTACTTC
CSAPGPRGGYEQYF
>TRBV7-9|.|TRBJ1-3|once
TGTGCCAGCAGCTTGTCTTCACGCGAGACTGCTGGAAACACCATATATTTT
CASSLSSRETAGNTIYF
>TRBV6-1|.|TRBJ2-7|many
TGTGCCAGCAGTGGACATTTCGAGCAGTACTTC
CASSGHFEQYF
>TRBV27|TRBD1|TRBJ2-2|few
TGTGCCAGCAGTTTCCAGGGGGCCTCCGGGGAGCTGTTTTTT
CASSFQGASGELFF
>TRBV7-9|.|TRBJ1-5|many
TGTGCCAGCAGCCCTGGACAGTTGACCGGTGAGGGTCAGCCCCAGCATTTT
CASSPGQLTGEGQPQHF
>TRBV20-1|TRBD2|TRBJ2-7|many
TGCAGTGCCGCGGGACTAGCGGGTCCCTACGAGCAGTACTTC
CSAAGLAGPYEQYF
>TRBV4-1|.|TRBJ1-1|.
TGCGTCAGCAGCCAAGATTTACGGGGGGTCACTGAAGCTTTCTTT
CVSSQDLRGVTEAFF
>TRBV6-2/TRBV6-3|TRBD1|TRBJ1-1|many
TGTGCCTCCTCGACAGGGGCGGGGACTGAAGCTTTCTTT
CASSTGAGTEAFF
>TRBV20-1|TRBD2|TRBJ2-3|.
TGCAGTGCTAGAGATAGCGGGGGGAACACAGATACGCAGTATTTT
CSARDSGGNTDTQYF
>TRBV7-2|TRBD2|TRBJ2-7|.
TGTGCCAGCAGCCCCCGGGAGACTAGCGGGAGGCTAAACTACGAGCAGTACTTC
CASSPRETSGRLNYEQYF
>TRBV20-1|.|TRBJ1-1|.
TGCAGTGCTAACACTGAAACCGTGTCGGACACTGAAGCTTTCTTT
CSANTETVSDTEAFF
>TRBV14|TRBD2|TRBJ2-2|few
TGTGCCAGCACCAAAAAGCCCCGGACTAGCGGGACCAACACCGGGGAGCTGTTTTTT
CASTKKPRTSGTNTGELFF
>TRBV30|.|TRBJ2-3|many
TGTGCCTGGAGTCGTCCTAGCACAGATACGCAGTATTTT
CAWSRPSTDTQYF
>TRBV12-3/TRBV12-4|TRBD1|TRBJ1-1|many
TGTGCCAGCAGTTTTAGGACAGGGGCTCCCCAAGCTTTCTTT
CASSFRTGAPQAFF
>TRBV5-6|.|TRBJ2-3|.
TGTGCCAGCAGCGGGTGGGCGGGAAGATGGAGAGATACGCAGTATTTT
CASSGWAGRWRDTQYF
>TRBV5-1|TRBD1|TRBJ1-1|.
TGCGCCAGCAGCCCCAGGGGGGCCTACACTGAAGCTTTCTTT
CASSPRGAYTEAFF
>TRBV27|.|TRBJ1-5|many
TGTGCCAGCAGTTACAGGGAGGATCAGCCCCAGCATTTT
CASSYREDQPQHF
>TRBV27|.|TRBJ1-1|once
TGTGCCAGCAGTTTATGGCCGGGGAACACTGAAGCTTTCTTT
CASSLWPGNTEAFF
>TRBV6-1|.|TRBJ1-2|few
TGTGCCAGCACCTTAGACAGTCCCTATGGCTACACCTTC
CASTLDSPYGYTF
>TRBV18|.|TRBJ2-7|many
TGTGCCAGCTCACCACTGCCCGACGTCTCCTACGAGCAGTACTTC
CASSPLPDVSYEQYF
>TRBV9|TRBD1|TRBJ1-1|.
TGTGCCAGCAGCGCTGTGACAGGGACGAACACTGAAGCTTTCTTT
CASSAVTGTNTEAFF
>TRBV9|TRBD1|TRBJ1-2|few
TGTGCCAGCGGACAGGGAAGCTATGGCTACACCTTC
CASGQGSYGYTF
>TRBV27|.|TRBJ1-5|many
TGTGCCAGCAGTTTATCAGCGGTTGGCAATCAGCCCCAGCATTTT
CASSLSAVGNQPQHF
>TRBV7-3|.|TRBJ2-1|few
TGTGCCAGCAGCTCCGGACCCGGCGATGAGCAGTTCTTC
CASSSGPGDEQFF
>TRBV28|.|TRBJ1-5|many
TGTGCCAGCAGTAATGTTTTTGGGGAGCATGGCAATCAGCCCCAGCATTTT
CASSNVFGEHGNQPQHF
>TRBV7-2|TRBD2|TRBJ2-7|many
TGTGCCAGCAGCTTAGTTGGAGGGCCGCGACTAGCGGGAGGGCGAAGCTCCTACGAGCAGTACTTC
CASSLVGGPRLAGGRSSYEQYF
>TRBV30|.|TRBJ2-2|few
TGTGCCTGGAATGAGGGGGCGAACACCGGGGAGCTGTTTTTT
CAWNEGANTGELFF
>TRBV20-1|TRBD2|TRBJ2-3|.
TGCAGTGCTAGGGCTAGCGGGAGATCTGATACGCAGTATTTT
CSARASGRSDTQYF
>TRBV30|.|TRBJ1-5|.
TGTGCCTGGAGTGTGGGCCTGGGGGATCAGCCCCAGCATTTT
CAWSVGLGDQPQHF
>TRBV19|.|TRBJ2-3|few
TGTGCCAGTACCCCACAGGGCGTAGGCACAGATACGCAGTATTTT
CASTPQGVGTDTQYF
>TRBV28|TRBD1|TRBJ1-3|few
TGTGCCAGCAGACCAACAGGGGTAACCATATATTTT
CASRPTGVTIYF
>TRBV18|TRBD2|TRBJ2-5|many
TGTGCCAGCTCACCTCTCCGACTAGCACAAGAGACCCAGTACTTC
CASSPLRLAQETQYF
>TRBV5-1|.|TRBJ2-2|few
TGCGCCAGCAGCCCCCCGGGACGGAGACCGAACACCGGGGAGCTGTTTTTT
CASSPPGRRPNTGELFF
>TRBV5-6|.|TRBJ1-1|once
TGTGCCAGCAGCTTCTTCAGGACCTCTGAAGCTTTCTTT
CASSFFRTSEAFF
>TRBV7-3|.|TRBJ2-1|many
TGTGCCAGCAGCTTCTCGGACAGTTACAATGAGCAGTTCTTC
CASSFSDSYNEQFF